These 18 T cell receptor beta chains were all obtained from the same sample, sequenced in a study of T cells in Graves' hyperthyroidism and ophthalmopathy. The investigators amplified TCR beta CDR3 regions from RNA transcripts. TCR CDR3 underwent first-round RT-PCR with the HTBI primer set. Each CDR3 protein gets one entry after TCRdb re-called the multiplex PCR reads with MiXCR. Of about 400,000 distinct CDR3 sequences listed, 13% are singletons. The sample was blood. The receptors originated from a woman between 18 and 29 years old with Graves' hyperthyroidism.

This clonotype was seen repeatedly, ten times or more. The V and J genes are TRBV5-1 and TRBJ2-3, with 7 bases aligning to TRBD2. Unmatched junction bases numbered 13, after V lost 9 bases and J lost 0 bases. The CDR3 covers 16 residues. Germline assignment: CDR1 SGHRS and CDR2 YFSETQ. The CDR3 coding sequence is TGCGCCACCCAACCCGGACCTAGCGGTAGCACAGATACGCAGTATTTT. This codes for CATQPGPSGSTDTQYF.

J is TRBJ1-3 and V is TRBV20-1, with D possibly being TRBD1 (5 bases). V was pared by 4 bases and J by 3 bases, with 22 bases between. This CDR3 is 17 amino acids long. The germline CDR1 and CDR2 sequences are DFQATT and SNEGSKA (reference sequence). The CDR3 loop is CSATYLPGTARGNTIYF. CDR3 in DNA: TGCAGTGCTACTTACCTACCTGGGACGGCGCGTGGAAACACCATATATTTT.

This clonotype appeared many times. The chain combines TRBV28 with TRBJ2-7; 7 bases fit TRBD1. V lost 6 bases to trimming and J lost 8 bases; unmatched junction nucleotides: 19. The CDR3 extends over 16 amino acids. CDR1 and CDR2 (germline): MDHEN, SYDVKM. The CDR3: CASRTSTGHPRDQQYF. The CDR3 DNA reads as TGTGCCAGCAGAACTTCGACAGGGCACCCCCGCGACCAGCAGTACTTC.

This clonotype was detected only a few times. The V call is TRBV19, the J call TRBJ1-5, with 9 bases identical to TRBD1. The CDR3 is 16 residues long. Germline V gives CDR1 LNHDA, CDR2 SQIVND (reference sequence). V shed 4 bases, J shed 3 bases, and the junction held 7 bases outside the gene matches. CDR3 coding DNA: TGTGCCAGTAGTACCGTGGACAGGGGATACAATCAGCCCCAGCATTTT. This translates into CASSTVDRGYNQPQHF.

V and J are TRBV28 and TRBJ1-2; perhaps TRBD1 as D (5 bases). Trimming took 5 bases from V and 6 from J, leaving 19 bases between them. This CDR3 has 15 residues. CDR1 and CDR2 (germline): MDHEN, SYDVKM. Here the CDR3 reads CASSLTRLGVDGYTF. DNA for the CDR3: TGTGCCAGCAGTCTTACAAGGCTAGGGGTCGATGGCTACACCTTC.

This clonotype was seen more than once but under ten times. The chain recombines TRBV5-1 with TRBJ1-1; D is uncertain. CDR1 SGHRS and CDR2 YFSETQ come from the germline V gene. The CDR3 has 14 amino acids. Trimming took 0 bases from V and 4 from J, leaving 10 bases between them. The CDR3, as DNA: TGCGCCAGCAGCTTGGGGGTTGTGGGCACTGAAGCTTTCTTT. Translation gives CASSLGVVGTEAFF. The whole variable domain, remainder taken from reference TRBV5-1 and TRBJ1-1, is KAGVTQTPRYLIKTRGQQVTLSCSPISGHRSVSWYQQTPGQGLQFLFEYFSETQRNKGNFPGRFSGRQFSNSRSEMNVSTLELGDSALYLCASSLGVVGTEAFFGQGTRLTVV.

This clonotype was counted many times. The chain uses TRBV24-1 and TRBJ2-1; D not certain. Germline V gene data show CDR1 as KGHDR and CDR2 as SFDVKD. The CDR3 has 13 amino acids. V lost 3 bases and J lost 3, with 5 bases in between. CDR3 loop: CATSDLLYNEQFF. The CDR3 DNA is TGTGCCACCAGTGATCTGCTCTACAATGAGCAGTTCTTC.

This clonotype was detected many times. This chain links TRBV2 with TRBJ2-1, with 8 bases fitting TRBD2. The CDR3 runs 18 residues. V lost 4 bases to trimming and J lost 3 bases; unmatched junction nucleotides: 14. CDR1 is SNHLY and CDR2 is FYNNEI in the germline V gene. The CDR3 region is CASSVSIGGVGNYNEQFF. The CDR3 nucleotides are TGTGCCAGCAGTGTCTCAATCGGGGGGGTAGGGAACTACAATGAGCAGTTCTTC.

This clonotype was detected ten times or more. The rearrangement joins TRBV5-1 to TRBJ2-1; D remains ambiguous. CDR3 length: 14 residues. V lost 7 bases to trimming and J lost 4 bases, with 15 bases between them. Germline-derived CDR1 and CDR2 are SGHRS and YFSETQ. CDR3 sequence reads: CASRPVSGYNEQFF. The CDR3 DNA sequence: TGCGCCAGCCGTCCCGTGTCAGGATACAATGAGCAGTTCTTC.

CDR3 DNA: TGTGCCATCAGTACTTCCTACGAGCAGTACTTC. This translates into CAISTSYEQYF. The rearrangement joins TRBV10-3 to TRBJ2-7, with D uncertain. CDR3 length equals 11 residues. Trimming stripped 5 bases from V and 1 base from J, with 3 bases between. CDR1 ENHRY and CDR2 SYGVKD come from the germline V gene.

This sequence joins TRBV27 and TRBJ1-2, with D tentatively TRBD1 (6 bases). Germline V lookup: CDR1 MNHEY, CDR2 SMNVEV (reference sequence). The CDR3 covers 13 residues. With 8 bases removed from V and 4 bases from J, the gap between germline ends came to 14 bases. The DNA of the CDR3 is TGTGCCAGCCGCGTACAGGGTCCCTATGGCTACACCTTC. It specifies CASRVQGPYGYTF.

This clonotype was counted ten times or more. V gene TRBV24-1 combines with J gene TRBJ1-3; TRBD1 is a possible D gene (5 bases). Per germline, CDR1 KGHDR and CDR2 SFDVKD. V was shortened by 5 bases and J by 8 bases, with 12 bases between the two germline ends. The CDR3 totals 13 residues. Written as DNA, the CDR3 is TGTGCCACCAGTGGCAGGGCGGCGGACACCATATATTTT. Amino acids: CATSGRAADTIYF.

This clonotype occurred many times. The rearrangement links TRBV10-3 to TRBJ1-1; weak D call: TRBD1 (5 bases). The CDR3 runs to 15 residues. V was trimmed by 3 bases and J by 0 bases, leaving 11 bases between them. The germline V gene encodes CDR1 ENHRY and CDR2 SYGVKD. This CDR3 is CAISDFRAVNTEAFF. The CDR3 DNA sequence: TGTGCCATCAGTGACTTCAGGGCCGTGAACACTGAAGCTTTCTTT.

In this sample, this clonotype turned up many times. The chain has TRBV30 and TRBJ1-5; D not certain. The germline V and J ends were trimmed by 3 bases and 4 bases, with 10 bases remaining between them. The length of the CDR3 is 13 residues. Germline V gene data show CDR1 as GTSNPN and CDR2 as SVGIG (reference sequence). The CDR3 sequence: CAWSAFGNQPQHF. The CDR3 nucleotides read TGTGCCTGGAGCGCCTTTGGGAATCAGCCCCAGCATTTT.

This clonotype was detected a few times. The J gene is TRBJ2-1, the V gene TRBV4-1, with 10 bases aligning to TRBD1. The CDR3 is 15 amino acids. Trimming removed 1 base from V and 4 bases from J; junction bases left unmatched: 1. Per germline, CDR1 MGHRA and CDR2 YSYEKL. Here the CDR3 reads CASSQGTGGYNEQFF. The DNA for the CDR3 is TGCGCCAGCAGCCAAGGGACAGGGGGTTACAATGAGCAGTTCTTC.

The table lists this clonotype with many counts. CDR3 DNA: TGCAGTGCTGTTATTCTAGCGGGGGGCACAGATACGCAGTATTTT. Translation: CSAVILAGGTDTQYF. V is TRBV20-1 and J is TRBJ2-3; 10 nucleotides align to TRBD2. CDR1 and CDR2 (germline): DFQATT, SNEGSKA (reference sequence). The CDR3 totals 15 residues. J lost 1 base, V lost 5 bases, and 6 bases had no gene match.

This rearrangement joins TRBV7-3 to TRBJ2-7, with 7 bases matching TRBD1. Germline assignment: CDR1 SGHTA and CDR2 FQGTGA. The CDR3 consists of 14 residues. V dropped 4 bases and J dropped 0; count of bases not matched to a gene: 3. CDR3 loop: CASSYDRDSYEQYF. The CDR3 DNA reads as TGTGCCAGCAGCTACGACAGGGACTCCTACGAGCAGTACTTC. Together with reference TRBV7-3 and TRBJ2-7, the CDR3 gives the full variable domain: GAGVSQTPSNKVTEKGKYVELRCDPISGHTALYWYRQSLGQGPEFLIYFQGTGAADDSGLPNDRFFAVRPEGSVSTLKIQRTERGDSAVYLCASSYDRDSYEQYFGPGTRLTVT.

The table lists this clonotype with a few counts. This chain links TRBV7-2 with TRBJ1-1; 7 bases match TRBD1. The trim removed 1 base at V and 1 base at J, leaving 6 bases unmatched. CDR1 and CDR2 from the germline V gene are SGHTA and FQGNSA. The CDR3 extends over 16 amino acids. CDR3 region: CASSLEVDRANTEAFF. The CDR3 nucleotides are TGTGCCAGCAGCTTAGAGGTTGACAGGGCGAACACTGAAGCTTTCTTT.